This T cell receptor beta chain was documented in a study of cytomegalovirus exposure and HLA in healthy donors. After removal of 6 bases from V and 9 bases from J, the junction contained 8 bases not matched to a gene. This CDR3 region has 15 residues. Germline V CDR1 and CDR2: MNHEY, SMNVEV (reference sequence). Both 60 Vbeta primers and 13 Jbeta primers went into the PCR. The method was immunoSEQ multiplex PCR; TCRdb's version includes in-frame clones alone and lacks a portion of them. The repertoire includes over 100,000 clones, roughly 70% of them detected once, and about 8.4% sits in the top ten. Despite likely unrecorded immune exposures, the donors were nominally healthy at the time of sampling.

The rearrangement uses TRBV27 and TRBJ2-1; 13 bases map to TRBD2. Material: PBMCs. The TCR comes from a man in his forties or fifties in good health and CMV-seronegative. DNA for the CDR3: TGTGCCAGCAGCCATACTAGCGGGGGGGCGCGTGAGCAGTTCTTC. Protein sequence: CASSHTSGGAREQFF.